These 18 T cell receptor beta chains were all obtained from the same sample, sequenced in a study of blood T cell repertoires in COVID-19. Only in-frame clones appear in the TCRdb table, and some are missing; sequencing was by immunoSEQ multiplex PCR. This table has about 270,000 clones, roughly 85% appearing once. The sequenced material came from PBMCs or T cells enriched from blood (not recorded which). The source is a woman between 45 and 65 years old with acute COVID-19.

The V call is TRBV6-2 or TRBV6-3, the J call TRBJ2-1; 13 bases map to TRBD2. This CDR3 contains 16 residues. Trimming took 3 bases from V and 4 from J; bases not matched to a gene: 3. Germline V gene lookup returns CDR1 MNHEY and CDR2 SVGEGT. The CDR3 DNA reads as TGTGCCAGCAGTTATACTAGCGGGGGGGTATACAATGAGCAGTTCTTC. It yields the protein CASSYTSGGVYNEQFF.

The chain has TRBV9 and TRBJ1-5; D not resolved. The CDR3 length is 14 residues. The V gene lost 0 bases and the J gene lost 6 bases, with 10 bases spanning the gap. The germline V gene has CDR1 SGDLS and CDR2 YYNGEE. The CDR3 bases are TGTGCCAGCAGCGTAGGGCTTTCGGGTCAGCCCCAGCATTTT. It specifies CASSVGLSGQPQHF.

The V call is TRBV3-1 (or the pseudogene TRBV3-2), the J call TRBJ2-5; TRBD2 agrees at 15 bases. Germline values: CDR1 LGHDT, CDR2 YNNKEL (reference sequence). Unmatched junction bases numbered 9, after V lost 4 bases and J lost 0 bases. The CDR3 is 19 residues long. The CDR3 here is CASSLEGLAGGRYQETQYF. DNA of the CDR3: TGTGCCAGCAGCCTCGAGGGACTAGCGGGGGGCAGGTACCAAGAGACCCAGTACTTC.

The chain recombines TRBV9 with TRBJ1-1, with D perhaps matching TRBD1 (5 bases). Per germline, CDR1 SGDLS and CDR2 YYNGEE. This CDR3 is 15 amino acids long. V was pared by 2 bases and J by 1 base, with 12 bases between. The CDR3 DNA is TGTGCCAGCAGCGTGACCTGGGGCGAGAACACTGAAGCTTTCTTT. Translating it yields CASSVTWGENTEAFF.

This chain links TRBV3-1 (or the pseudogene TRBV3-2) with TRBJ2-3, with 7 nucleotides matching TRBD1. CDR1 and CDR2 from the germline V gene are LGHDT and YNNKEL (reference sequence). The CDR3 runs 14 residues. V lost 8 bases to trimming and J lost 5 bases; unmatched junction nucleotides: 10. CDR3 in DNA: TGTGCCAGCCGAGCAGGGGGACCGGGAGATACGCAGTATTTT. Amino acid sequence: CASRAGGPGDTQYF.

This chain connects TRBV30 to TRBJ1-1; D gene unclear. V was clipped by 1 base and J by 10 bases, with 7 bases between them. From germline, CDR1 is GTSNPN and CDR2 SVGIG (reference sequence). The CDR3 is 10 residues long. CDR3 coding DNA: TGTGCCTGGAGTGGCGCGAGAGCTTTCTTT. Translation: CAWSGARAFF.

The rearrangement uses TRBV19 and TRBJ1-1, with 9 bases lining up with TRBD1. Germline V gene sequence: CDR1 LNHDA, CDR2 SQIVND (reference sequence). The CDR3 has 13 amino acids. V was pared by 11 bases and J by 6 bases, with 10 bases of the junction left unmatched. The CDR3 loop reads CAATGTGRAEAFF. CDR3 nucleotide sequence: TGTGCCGCGACCGGGACAGGGAGGGCTGAAGCTTTCTTT.

The CDR3 DNA sequence: TGCGCCAGCAGCTTGGAGTCAGGGGGATACACTGAAGCTTTCTTT. This sequence encodes CASSLESGGYTEAFF. The chain carries TRBV5-1 and TRBJ1-1; 7 nucleotides line up with TRBD1. Germline V CDR1 and CDR2: SGHRS, YFSETQ. This CDR3 spans 15 amino acids. Trimming at V came to 0 bases and at J to 3 bases, leaving 5 bases not matched to a gene.

J is TRBJ1-6 and V is TRBV18, with 9 bases fitting TRBD1. After removal of 3 bases from V and 5 bases from J, the junction contained 11 bases not matched to a gene. There are 18 residues in the CDR3. CDR1 is KGHSH, CDR2 LQKENI, per germline. The CDR3: CASSPGTGSILNNSPLHF. CDR3 nucleotides: TGTGCCAGCTCACCGGGGACAGGGTCAATCCTAAATAATTCACCCCTCCACTTT.

The chain joins TRBV5-4 to TRBJ1-4, with 10 bases fitting TRBD1. From germline, CDR1 is SGHNT and CDR2 YYREEE (reference sequence). CDR3 length equals 15 residues. V shed 3 bases, J shed 6 bases, and the junction held 5 bases outside the gene matches. CDR3 nucleotide sequence: TGTGCCAGCAGCTCTTACGGGACAGGGGATGAAAAACTGTTTTTT. It is translated as CASSSYGTGDEKLFF.

In regard to this clone: Other DNA sequences from this sample encode an identical CDR3 as well. This chain connects TRBV29-1 to TRBJ2-7; D possibly corresponds to TRBD1 (6 bases). The CDR3 sequence is 11 residues long. Germline V gene lookup returns CDR1 SQVTM and CDR2 ANQGSEA. V was pared by 3 bases and J by 3 bases, with 6 bases between. CDR3 loop: CSVDRGYEQYF. In nucleotides, the CDR3 is TGCAGCGTTGACAGGGGCTACGAGCAGTACTTC.

V gene TRBV3-1 (or the pseudogene TRBV3-2) combines with J gene TRBJ1-2; 8 nucleotides align to TRBD1. CDR3 length: 14 amino acids. Germline CDR1 is LGHDT and CDR2 is YNNKEL (reference sequence). Trimming cost V 4 bases and J 4 bases; bases outside gene matches: 5. The CDR3 region is CASSPRGQGYGYTF. The CDR3 bases are TGTGCCAGCAGCCCCAGGGGGCAGGGCTATGGCTACACCTTC.

Only one count was recorded for this clone. The chain has TRBV9 and TRBJ2-5; possible D gene TRBD1, 5 bases. The CDR3 consists of 15 residues. The germline gives CDR1 SGDLS, CDR2 YYNGEE. The V gene lost 4 bases and the J gene lost 5 bases, with 18 bases spanning the gap. Here the CDR3 DNA reads TGTGCCAGCAGCCCCCAGGGAACTCTGGTGGAGACCCAGTACTTC. This gives the protein CASSPQGTLVETQYF.

This chain connects TRBV9 to TRBJ2-1; weak D call: TRBD1 (5 bases). CDR1 is SGDLS and CDR2 is YYNGEE in the germline V gene. The ends were cut back, 0 bases at V and 10 bases at J, with 8 bases in the middle. The CDR3 extends over 12 amino acids. The CDR3 DNA is TGTGCCAGCAGCGTAGGTAAGGGGGAGCAGTTCTTC. Translating it yields CASSVGKGEQFF. The whole variable domain, filled in from reference TRBV9 and TRBJ2-1, reads DSGVTQTPKHLITATGQRVTLRCSPRSGDLSVYWYQQSLDQGLQFLIQYYNGEERAKGNILERFSAQQFPDLHSELNLSSLELGDSALYFCASSVGKGEQFFGPGTRLTVL.

The rearrangement uses TRBV5-1 and TRBJ2-7; TRBD1 matches at 10 bases. This CDR3 has 15 residues. J gave up 7 bases and V 0 bases, and 7 bases lay outside the gene matches. Germline V gene sequence: CDR1 SGHRS, CDR2 YFSETQ. The CDR3 nucleotides read TGCGCCAGCAGCTTGGGCGGGACAGGGGTCGTGGAGCAGTACTTC. It translates to CASSLGGTGVVEQYF.

This chain connects TRBV19 to TRBJ2-7; 8 nucleotides line up with TRBD1. Germline CDR1 and CDR2: LNHDA and SQIVND (reference sequence). The J segment lost 4 bases and the V segment lost 3 bases, leaving 5 bases of the junction unmatched. The CDR3 sequence is 14 residues long. CDR3 in amino acids: CASSMGTGPYEQYF. CDR3 nucleotides: TGTGCCAGTAGTATGGGGACAGGACCATACGAGCAGTACTTC.

The chain combines TRBV5-1 with TRBJ1-4; D gene unclear. This CDR3 is built from 16 residues. The V gene's germline CDR1 is SGHRS and CDR2 YFSETQ. Deletions cut 2 bases from V and 3 bases from J, with 14 bases between. CDR3 DNA: TGCGCCAGCAGCTTTACAGCCGTCGGGGCTAATGAAAAACTGTTTTTT. The encoded protein is CASSFTAVGANEKLFF.

The gene calls are TRBV4-1 and TRBJ1-3; D is unclear. This CDR3 region has 15 residues. Germline V gene data show CDR1 as MGHRA and CDR2 as YSYEKL. V lost 1 base, J lost 2 bases, and 9 bases lay in between. The CDR3 region has the DNA TGCGCCAGCAGCCAAGTCCCCGTCGCTGGAAACACCATATATTTT. It encodes CASSQVPVAGNTIYF.